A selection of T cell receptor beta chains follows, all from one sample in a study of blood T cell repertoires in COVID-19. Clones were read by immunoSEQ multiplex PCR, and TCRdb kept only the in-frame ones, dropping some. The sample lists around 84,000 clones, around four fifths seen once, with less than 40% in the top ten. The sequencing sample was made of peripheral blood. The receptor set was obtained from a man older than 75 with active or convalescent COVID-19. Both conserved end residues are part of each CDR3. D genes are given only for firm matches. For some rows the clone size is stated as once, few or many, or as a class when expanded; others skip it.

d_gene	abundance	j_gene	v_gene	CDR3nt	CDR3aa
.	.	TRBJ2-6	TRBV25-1	TGTGCCAGCATAGGAGGACAGATAACCAACGTCCTGACTTTC	CASIGGQITNVLTF
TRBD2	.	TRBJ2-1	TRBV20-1	TGCAGTGCTAGTTCACCCTGGGGACTAGCTAACGACAATGAGCAGTTCTTC	CSASSPWGLANDNEQFF
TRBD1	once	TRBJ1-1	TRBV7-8	TGTGCCAGCAGCTCCCGGACAGGGGACACTGAAGCTTTCTTT	CASSSRTGDTEAFF
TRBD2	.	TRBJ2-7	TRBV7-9	TGTGCCAGCAGCTTATGGGGTAGCGGGGGGCCCCACGAGCAGTACTTC	CASSLWGSGGPHEQYF
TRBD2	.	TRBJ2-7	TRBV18	TGTGCCAGCTCATCCAACTTCCCCTCAGCGGGGGCCAACTACGAGCAGTACTTC	CASSSNFPSAGANYEQYF
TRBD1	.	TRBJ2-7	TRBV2	TGTGCCAGCCAAGGGACAGAAACCTACGAGCAGTACTTC	CASQGTETYEQYF
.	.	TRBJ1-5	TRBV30	TGTGCCTGGAGTAAGTCGGGGGGTAGCAATCAGCCCCAGCATTTT	CAWSKSGGSNQPQHF
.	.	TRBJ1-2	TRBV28	TGTGCCAGCAGTCCCCAGGGGACCCCCCCTTATGGCTACACCTTC	CASSPQGTPPYGYTF
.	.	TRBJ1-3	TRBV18	TGTGCCAGCTCTCCAGACATCTCTGGAAACACCATATATTTT	CASSPDISGNTIYF
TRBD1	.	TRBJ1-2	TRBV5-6	TGTGCCAGCAGCACCGACAGGGTAGGCGGCTACACCTTC	CASSTDRVGGYTF
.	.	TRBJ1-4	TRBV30	TGTGCCTGGAGAGCTCTTTTTGCAACTAATGAAAAACTGTTTTTT	CAWRALFATNEKLFF
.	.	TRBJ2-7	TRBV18	TGTGCCAGCTCACCGCGGGGGCGCTACGAGCAGTACTTC	CASSPRGRYEQYF
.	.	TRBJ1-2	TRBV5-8	TGTGCCAGCAGCCGAGAATGGGCCTATGGCTACACCTTC	CASSREWAYGYTF
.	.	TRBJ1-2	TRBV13	TGTGCCAGCAGCCACCGGGACACTAACTATGGCTACACCTTC	CASSHRDTNYGYTF